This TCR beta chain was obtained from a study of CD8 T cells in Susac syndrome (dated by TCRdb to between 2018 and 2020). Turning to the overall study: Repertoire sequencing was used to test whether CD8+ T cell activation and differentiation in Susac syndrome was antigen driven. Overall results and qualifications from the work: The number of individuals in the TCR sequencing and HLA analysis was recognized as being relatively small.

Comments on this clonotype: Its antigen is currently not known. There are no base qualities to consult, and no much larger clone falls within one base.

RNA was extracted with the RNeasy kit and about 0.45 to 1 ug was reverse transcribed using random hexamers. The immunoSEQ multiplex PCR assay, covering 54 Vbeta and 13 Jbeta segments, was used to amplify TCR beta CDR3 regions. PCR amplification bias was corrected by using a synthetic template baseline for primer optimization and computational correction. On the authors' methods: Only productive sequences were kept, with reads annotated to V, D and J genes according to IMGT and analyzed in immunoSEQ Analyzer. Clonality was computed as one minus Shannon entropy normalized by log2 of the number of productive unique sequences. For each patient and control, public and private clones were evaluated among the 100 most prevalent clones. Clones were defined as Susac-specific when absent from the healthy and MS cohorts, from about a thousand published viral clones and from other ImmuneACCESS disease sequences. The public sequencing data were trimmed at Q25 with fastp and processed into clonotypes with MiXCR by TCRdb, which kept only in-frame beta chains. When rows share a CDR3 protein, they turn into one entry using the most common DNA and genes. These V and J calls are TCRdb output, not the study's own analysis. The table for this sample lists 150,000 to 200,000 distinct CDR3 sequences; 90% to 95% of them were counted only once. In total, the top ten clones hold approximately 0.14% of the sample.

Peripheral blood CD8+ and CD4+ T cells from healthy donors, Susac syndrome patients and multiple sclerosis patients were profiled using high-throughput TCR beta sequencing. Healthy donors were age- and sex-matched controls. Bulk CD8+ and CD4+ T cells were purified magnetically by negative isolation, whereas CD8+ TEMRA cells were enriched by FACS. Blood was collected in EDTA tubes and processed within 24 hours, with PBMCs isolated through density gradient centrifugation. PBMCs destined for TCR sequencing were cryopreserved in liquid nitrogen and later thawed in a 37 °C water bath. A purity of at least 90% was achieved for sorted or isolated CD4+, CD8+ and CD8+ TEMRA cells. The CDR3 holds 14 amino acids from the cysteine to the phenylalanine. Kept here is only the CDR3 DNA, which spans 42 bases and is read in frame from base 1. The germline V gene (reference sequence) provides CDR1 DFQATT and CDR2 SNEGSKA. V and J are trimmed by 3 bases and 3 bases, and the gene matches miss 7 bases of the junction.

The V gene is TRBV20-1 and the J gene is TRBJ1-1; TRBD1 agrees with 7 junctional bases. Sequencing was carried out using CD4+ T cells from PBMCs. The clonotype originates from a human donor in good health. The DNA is TGCAGTGCTAGGAATCCACAGGGGCACACTGAAGCTTTCTTT. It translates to CSARNPQGHTEAFF.